This TCR beta chain emerged from a study of spatial heterogeneity in lung cancer. At the level of the study: Patients with untreated early-stage non-small cell lung cancer, numbering 72, were the donors.

The CDR3 length is 16 residues. Germline V gene sequence: CDR1 SQVTM, CDR2 ANQGSEA. V lost 0 bases, J lost 4 bases, and 16 bases lay in between. As for time point: blood at routine non-recurrence follow-up after resection. TCRdb fed the 5' RACE reads into MiXCR, producing one record per CDR3 protein. The sample lists about 94,000 distinct CDR3 sequences, around 19% seen once, with 21% in the top ten. The sample consisted of PBMCs, taken at follow-up. This TCR was recovered from a male donor with early-stage non-small cell lung cancer. The rearrangement uses TRBV29-1 and TRBJ2-1; the D gene is possibly TRBD2 (6 bases). DNA for the CDR3: TGCAGCGTTGAAGACCCGTTGGGGGGATGGTACAATGAGCAGTTCTTC. Its translation is CSVEDPLGGWYNEQFF.